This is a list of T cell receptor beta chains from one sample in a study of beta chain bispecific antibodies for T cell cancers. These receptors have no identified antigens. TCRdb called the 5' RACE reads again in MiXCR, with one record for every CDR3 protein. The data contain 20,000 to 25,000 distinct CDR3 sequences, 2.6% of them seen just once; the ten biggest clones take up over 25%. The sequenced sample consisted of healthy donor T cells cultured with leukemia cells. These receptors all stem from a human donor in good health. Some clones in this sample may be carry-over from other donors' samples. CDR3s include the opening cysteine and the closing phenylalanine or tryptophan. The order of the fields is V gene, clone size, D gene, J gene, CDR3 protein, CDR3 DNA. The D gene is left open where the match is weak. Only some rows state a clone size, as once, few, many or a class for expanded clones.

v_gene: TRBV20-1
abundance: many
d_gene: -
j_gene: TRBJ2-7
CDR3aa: CSARAPVSSYEQYF
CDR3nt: TGCAGTGCTAGAGCTCCAGTGAGCTCCTACGAGCAGTACTTC

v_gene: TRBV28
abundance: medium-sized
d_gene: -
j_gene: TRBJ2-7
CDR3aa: CASSRLIPSYEQYF
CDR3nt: TGTGCCAGCAGTCGACTGATACCCTCCTACGAGCAGTACTTC

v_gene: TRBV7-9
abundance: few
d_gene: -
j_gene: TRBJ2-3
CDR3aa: CASSMLDGTDTQYF
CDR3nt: TGTGCCAGCAGCATGTTGGACGGCACAGATACGCAGTATTTT

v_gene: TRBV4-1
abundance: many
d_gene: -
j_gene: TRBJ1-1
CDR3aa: CASSRLLGSNTEAFF
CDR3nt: TGCGCCAGCAGCCGCCTTTTAGGTTCGAACACTGAAGCTTTCTTT

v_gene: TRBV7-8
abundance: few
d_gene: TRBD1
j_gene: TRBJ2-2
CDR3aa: CASSSDRPDYTGELFF
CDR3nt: TGTGCCAGCAGCTCGGACAGGCCAGATTACACCGGGGAGCTGTTTTTT

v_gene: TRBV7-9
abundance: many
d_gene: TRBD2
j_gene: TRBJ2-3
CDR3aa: CASSLTGTSGDTQYF
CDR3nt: TGTGCCAGCAGCTTAACCGGGACTAGCGGAGATACGCAGTATTTT

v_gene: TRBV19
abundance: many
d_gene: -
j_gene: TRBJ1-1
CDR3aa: CASSSRGSTEAFF
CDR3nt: TGTGCCAGTAGCTCTAGGGGGAGCACTGAAGCTTTCTTT

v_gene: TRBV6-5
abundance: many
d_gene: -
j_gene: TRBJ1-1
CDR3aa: CASSPGQTEAFF
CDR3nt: TGTGCCAGCAGCCCCGGACAGACTGAAGCTTTCTTT

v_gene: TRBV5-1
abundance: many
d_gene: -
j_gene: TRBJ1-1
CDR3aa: CASRQGAEAFF
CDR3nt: TGCGCCAGCAGACAGGGCGCTGAAGCTTTCTTT

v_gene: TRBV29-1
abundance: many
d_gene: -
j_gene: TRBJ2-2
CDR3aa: CSALNTGELFF
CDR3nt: TGCAGCGCGTTAAACACCGGGGAGCTGTTTTTT

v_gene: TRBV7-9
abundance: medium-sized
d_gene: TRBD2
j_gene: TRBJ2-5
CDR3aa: CASSFAGGLETQYF
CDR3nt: TGTGCCAGCAGCTTTGCGGGGGGATTGGAGACCCAGTACTTC

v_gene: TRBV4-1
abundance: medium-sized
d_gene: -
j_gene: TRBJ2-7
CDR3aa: CASSQIGLYEQYF
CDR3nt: TGCGCCAGCAGCCAAATCGGCTTGTACGAGCAGTACTTC

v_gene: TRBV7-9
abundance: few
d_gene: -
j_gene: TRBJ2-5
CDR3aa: CASSLVSPAQYF
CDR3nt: TGTGCCAGCAGCTTAGTTTCCCCGGCCCAGTACTTC

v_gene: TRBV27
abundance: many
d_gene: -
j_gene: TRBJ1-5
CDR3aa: CASSLEGGNQPQHF
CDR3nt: TGTGCCAGCAGTTTAGAAGGAGGCAATCAGCCCCAGCATTTT

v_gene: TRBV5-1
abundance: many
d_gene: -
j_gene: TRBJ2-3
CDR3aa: CASSIDSTDTQYF
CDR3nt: TGCGCCAGCAGTATCGATAGCACAGATACGCAGTATTTT

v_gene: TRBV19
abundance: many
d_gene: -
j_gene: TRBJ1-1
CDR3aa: CASSIPSDEMNTEAFF
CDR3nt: TGTGCCAGTAGTATACCCTCGGACGAGATGAACACTGAAGCTTTCTTT

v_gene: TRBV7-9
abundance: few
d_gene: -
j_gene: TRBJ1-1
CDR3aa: CASSPQVFRGTTEAFF
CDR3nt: TGTGCCAGCAGCCCCCAGGTGTTCAGGGGAACCACTGAAGCTTTCTTT

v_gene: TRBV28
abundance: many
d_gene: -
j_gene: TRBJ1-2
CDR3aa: CASSLTGGTYGYTF
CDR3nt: TGTGCCAGCAGTCTGACTGGGGGAACCTATGGCTACACCTTC

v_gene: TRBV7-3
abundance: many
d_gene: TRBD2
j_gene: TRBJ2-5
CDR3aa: CASSLRGTSGADQETQYF
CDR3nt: TGTGCCAGCAGCCTTCGCGGGACTAGCGGGGCGGACCAAGAGACCCAGTACTTC

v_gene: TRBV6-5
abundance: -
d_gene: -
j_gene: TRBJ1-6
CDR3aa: CASSYDWRDNSPLHF
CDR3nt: TGTGCCAGCAGTTACGACTGGCGGGACAATTCACCCCTCCACTTT

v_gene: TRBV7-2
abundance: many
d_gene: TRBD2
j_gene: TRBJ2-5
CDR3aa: CASSLSRTSGQETQYF
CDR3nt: TGTGCCAGCAGCCTCTCTCGGACTAGCGGACAAGAGACCCAGTACTTC

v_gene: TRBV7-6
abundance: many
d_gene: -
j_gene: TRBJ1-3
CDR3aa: CASSQFDRLLVNAGNTIYF
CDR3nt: TGTGCCAGCAGTCAATTTGACAGACTCTTGGTTAACGCTGGAAACACCATATATTTT

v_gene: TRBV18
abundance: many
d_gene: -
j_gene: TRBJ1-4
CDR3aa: CASSPDEKLFF
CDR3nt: TGTGCCAGCTCACCGGATGAAAAACTGTTTTTT

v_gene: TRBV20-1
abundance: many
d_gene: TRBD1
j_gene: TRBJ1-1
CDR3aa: CSASSPGQGNTEAFF
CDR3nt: TGCAGTGCTAGCAGCCCGGGACAGGGGAACACTGAAGCTTTCTTT

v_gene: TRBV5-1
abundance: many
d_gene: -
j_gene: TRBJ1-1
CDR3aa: CASSPPGRGGLTEAFF
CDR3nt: TGCGCCAGCAGCCCCCCAGGGAGGGGCGGGTTAACTGAAGCTTTCTTT

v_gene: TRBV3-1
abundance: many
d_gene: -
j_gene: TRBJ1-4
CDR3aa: CASSPLQGTEKLFF
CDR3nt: TGTGCCAGCAGCCCGCTGCAGGGTACTGAAAAACTGTTTTTT

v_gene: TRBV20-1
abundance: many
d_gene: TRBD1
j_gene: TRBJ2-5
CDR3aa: CSAAPFDRGKETQYF
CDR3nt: TGCAGTGCCGCCCCCTTCGACAGGGGTAAGGAGACCCAGTACTTC

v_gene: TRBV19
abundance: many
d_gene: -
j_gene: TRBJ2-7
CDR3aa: CASSIDTGSYEQYF
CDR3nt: TGTGCCAGTAGTATAGATACTGGGTCCTACGAGCAGTACTTC

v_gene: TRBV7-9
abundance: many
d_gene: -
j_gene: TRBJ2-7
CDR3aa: CASSLDIEGGQYF
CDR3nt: TGTGCCAGCAGCTTAGACATTGAAGGGGGGCAGTACTTC

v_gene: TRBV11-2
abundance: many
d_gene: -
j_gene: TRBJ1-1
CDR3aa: CASSPIRRARDGAFF
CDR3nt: TGTGCCAGCAGCCCGATCCGACGGGCTAGGGATGGAGCTTTCTTT

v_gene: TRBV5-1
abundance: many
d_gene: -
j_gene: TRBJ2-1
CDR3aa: CASSLRQGGVGEQFF
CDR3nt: TGCGCCAGCAGCTTGCGGCAGGGGGGGGTTGGAGAGCAGTTCTTC

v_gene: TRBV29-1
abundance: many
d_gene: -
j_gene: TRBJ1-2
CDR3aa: CSVEGDLIFYTF
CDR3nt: TGCAGCGTTGAGGGGGACTTAATATTCTACACCTTC

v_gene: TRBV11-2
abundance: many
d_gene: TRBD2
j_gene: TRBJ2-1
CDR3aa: CASSLDAGGAYNEQFF
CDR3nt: TGTGCCAGCAGCTTAGACGCGGGGGGGGCCTACAATGAGCAGTTCTTC

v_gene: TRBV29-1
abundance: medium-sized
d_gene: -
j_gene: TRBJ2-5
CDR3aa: CSVSQGTGETQYF
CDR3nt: TGCAGCGTCTCTCAGGGGACCGGAGAGACCCAGTACTTC

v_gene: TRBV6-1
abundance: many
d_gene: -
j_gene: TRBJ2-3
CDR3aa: CASTEMAASTDTQYF
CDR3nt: TGTGCCAGCACCGAGATGGCGGCTAGCACAGATACGCAGTATTTT

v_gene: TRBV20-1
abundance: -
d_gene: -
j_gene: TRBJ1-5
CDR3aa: CGVSGGLNNQPQHF
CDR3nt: TGCGGAGTGTCGGGGGGGTTAAACAATCAGCCCCAGCATTTT

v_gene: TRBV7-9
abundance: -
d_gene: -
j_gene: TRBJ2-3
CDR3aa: CASSPLSTDTQYF
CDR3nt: TGTGCCAGCAGCCCGCTCTCCACAGATACGCAGTATTTT

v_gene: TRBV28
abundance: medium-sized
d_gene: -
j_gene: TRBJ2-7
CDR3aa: CASSALGSGEKDYEQYF
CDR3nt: TGTGCCAGCAGTGCCCTGGGAAGCGGCGAAAAAGACTACGAGCAGTACTTC

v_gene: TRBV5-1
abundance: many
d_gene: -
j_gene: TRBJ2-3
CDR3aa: CASSLSSDTQYF
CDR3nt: TGCGCCAGCAGTTTGAGTAGTGATACGCAGTATTTT

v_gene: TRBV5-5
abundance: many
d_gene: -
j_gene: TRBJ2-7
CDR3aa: CASSFDLGYEQYF
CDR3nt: TGTGCCAGCAGCTTCGACTTGGGTTACGAGCAGTACTTC

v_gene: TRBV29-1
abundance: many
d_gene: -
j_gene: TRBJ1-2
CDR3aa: CSVEFPVGGYGYTF
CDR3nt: TGCAGCGTTGAATTTCCCGTAGGGGGCTATGGCTACACCTTC

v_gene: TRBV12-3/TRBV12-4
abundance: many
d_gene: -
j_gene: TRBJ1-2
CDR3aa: CASTVGVPNYGYTF
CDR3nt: TGTGCCAGCACCGTCGGAGTCCCTAACTATGGCTACACCTTC

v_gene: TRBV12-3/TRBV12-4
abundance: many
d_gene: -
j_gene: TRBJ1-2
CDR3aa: CASSLAGLTDFYGYTF
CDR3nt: TGTGCCAGCAGTTTAGCGGGATTAACGGATTTTTATGGCTACACCTTC

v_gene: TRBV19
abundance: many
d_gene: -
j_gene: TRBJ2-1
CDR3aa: CASEGGEQFF
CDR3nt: TGTGCCAGTGAGGGGGGTGAGCAGTTCTTC

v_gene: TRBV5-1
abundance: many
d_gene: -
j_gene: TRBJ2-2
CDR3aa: CASSLNGDRTGELFF
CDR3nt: TGCGCCAGCAGCTTAAACGGTGACCGCACCGGGGAGCTGTTTTTT

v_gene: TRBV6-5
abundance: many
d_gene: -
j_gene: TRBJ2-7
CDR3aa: CASSDAGVTLYEQYF
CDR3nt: TGTGCCAGCAGTGATGCAGGGGTTACCCTTTACGAGCAGTACTTC

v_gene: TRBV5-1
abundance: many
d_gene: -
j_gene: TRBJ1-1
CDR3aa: CASSFRGVGFTEAFF
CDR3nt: TGCGCCAGCAGCTTCCGGGGCGTTGGGTTCACTGAAGCTTTCTTT

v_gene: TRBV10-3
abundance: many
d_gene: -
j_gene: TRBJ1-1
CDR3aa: CAISEPTQGNTEAFF
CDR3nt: TGTGCCATCAGTGAGCCTACTCAAGGGAACACTGAAGCTTTCTTT

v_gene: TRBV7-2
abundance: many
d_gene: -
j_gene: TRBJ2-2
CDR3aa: CASSLGPPELFF
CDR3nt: TGTGCCAGCAGCCTCGGGCCTCCGGAGCTGTTTTTT

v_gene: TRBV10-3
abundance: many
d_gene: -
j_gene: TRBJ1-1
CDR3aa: CAISTGLNTEAFF
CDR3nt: TGTGCCATCAGCACAGGGCTGAACACTGAAGCTTTCTTT

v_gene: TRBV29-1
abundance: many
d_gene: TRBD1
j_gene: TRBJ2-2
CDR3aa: CSVDRGLTGELFF
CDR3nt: TGCAGCGTTGACAGGGGGCTCACCGGGGAGCTGTTTTTT

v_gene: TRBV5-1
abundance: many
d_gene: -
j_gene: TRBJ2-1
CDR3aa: CASRFTLQGAGNEQFF
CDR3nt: TGCGCCAGCAGGTTCACGCTACAGGGTGCCGGCAATGAGCAGTTCTTC

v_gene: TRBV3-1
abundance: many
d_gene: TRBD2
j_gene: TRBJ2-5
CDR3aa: CASSPGTTYYQETQYF
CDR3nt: TGTGCCAGCAGCCCTGGGACTACCTACTACCAAGAGACCCAGTACTTC

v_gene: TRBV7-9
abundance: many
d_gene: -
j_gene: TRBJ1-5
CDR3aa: CASSLNPFQPQHF
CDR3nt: TGTGCCAGCAGCTTAAATCCTTTTCAGCCCCAGCATTTT

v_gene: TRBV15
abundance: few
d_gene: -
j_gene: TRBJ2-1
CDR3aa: CATSRVSSSYNEQFF
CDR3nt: TGTGCCACCAGCAGAGTTTCGAGCTCCTACAATGAGCAGTTCTTC